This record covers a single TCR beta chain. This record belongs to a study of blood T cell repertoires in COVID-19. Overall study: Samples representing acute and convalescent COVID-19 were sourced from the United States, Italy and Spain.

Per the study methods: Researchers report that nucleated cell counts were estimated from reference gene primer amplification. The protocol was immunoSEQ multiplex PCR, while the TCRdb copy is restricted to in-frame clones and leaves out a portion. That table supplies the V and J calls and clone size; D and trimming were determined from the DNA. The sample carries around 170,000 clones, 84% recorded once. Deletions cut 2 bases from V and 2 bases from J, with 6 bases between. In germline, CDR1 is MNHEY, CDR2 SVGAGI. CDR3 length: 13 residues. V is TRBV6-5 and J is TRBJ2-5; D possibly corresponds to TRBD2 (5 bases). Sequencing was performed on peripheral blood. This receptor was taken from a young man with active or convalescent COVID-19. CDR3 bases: TGTGCCAGCAGTTACGAGGGTCAAGAGACCCAGTACTTC. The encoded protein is CASSYEGQETQYF.